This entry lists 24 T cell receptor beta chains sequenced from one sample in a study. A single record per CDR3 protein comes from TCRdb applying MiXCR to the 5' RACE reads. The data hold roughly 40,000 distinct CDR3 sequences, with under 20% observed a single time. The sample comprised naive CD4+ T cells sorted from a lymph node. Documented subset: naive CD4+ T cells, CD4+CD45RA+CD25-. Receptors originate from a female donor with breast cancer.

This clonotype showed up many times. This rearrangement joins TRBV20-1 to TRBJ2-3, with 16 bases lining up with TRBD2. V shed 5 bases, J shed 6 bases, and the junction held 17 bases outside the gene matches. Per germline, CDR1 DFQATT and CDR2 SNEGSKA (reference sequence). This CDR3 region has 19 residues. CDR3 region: CSAYLIPGLAGGQRDTQYF. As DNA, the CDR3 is TGCAGTGCTTATTTGATACCGGGACTAGCGGGAGGGCAAAGGGATACGCAGTATTTT.

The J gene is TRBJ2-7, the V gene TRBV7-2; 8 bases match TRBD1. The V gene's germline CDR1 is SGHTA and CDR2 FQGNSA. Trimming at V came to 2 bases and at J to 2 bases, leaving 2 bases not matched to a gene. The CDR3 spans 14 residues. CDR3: CASSLRTGPYEQYF. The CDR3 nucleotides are TGTGCCAGCAGCTTACGGACAGGGCCCTACGAGCAGTACTTC. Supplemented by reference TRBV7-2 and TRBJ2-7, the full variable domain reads GAGVSQSPSNKVTEKGKDVELRCDPISGHTALYWYRQSLGQGLEFLIYFQGNSAPDKSGLPSDRFSAERTGGSVSTLTIQRTQQEDSAVYLCASSLRTGPYEQYFGPGTRLTVT.

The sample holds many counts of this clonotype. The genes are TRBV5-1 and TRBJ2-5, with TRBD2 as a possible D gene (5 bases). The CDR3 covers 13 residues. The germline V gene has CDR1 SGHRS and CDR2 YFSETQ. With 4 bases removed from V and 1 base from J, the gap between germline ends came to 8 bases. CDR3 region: CASSEGTQETQYF. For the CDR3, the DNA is TGCGCCAGCAGCGAGGGAACCCAAGAGACCCAGTACTTC.

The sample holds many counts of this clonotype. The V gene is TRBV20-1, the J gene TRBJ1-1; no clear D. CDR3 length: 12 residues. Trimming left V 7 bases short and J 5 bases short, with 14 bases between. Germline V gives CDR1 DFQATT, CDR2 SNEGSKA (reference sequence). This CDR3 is CSVGKGGTEAFF. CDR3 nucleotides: TGCAGTGTCGGAAAAGGAGGTACTGAAGCTTTCTTT.

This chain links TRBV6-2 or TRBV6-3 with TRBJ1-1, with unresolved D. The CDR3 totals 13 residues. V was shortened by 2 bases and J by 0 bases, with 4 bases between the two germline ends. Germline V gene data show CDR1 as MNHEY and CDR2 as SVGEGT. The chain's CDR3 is CASSYTVNTEAFF. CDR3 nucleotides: TGTGCCAGCAGTTACACAGTGAACACTGAAGCTTTCTTT.

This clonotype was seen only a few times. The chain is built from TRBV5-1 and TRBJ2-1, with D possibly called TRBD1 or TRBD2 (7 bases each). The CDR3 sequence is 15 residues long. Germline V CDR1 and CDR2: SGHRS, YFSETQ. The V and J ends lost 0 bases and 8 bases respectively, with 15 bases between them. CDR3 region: CASSLGGQRGDEQFF. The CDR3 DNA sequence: TGCGCCAGCAGCTTGGGGGGACAGCGGGGCGATGAGCAGTTCTTC. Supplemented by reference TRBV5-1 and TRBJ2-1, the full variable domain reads KAGVTQTPRYLIKTRGQQVTLSCSPISGHRSVSWYQQTPGQGLQFLFEYFSETQRNKGNFPGRFSGRQFSNSRSEMNVSTLELGDSALYLCASSLGGQRGDEQFFGPGTRLTVL.

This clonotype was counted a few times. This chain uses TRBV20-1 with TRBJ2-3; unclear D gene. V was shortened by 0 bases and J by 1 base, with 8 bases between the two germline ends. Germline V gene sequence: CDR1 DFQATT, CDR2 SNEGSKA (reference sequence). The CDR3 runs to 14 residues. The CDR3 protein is CSARDQLGTDTQYF. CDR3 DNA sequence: TGCAGTGCTAGAGATCAGCTGGGCACAGATACGCAGTATTTT.

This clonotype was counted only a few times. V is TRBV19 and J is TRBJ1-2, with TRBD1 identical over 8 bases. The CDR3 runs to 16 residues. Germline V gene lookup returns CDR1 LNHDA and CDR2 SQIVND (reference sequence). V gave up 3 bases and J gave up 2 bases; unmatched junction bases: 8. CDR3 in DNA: TGTGCCAGTAGTATGGACAACCCAGGGGGCAACTATGGCTACACCTTC. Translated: CASSMDNPGGNYGYTF.

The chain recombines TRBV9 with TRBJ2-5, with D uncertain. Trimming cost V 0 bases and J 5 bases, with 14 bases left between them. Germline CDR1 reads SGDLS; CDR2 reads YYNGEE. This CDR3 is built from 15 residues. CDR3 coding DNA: TGTGCCAGCAGCGTAGATCCGGATATTAGGGAGACCCAGTACTTC. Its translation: CASSVDPDIRETQYF. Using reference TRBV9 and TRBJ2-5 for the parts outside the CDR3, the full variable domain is DSGVTQTPKHLITATGQRVTLRCSPRSGDLSVYWYQQSLDQGLQFLIQYYNGEERAKGNILERFSAQQFPDLHSELNLSSLELGDSALYFCASSVDPDIRETQYFGPGTRLLVL.

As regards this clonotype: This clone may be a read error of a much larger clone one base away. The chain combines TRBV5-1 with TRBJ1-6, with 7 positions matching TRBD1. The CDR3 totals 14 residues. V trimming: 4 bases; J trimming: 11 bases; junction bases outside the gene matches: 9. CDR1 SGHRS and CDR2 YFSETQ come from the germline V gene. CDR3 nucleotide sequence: TGCGCCAGCAGCCAGGACAGGAAGAATCCACCCCTCCACTTT. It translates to CASSQDRKNPPLHF.

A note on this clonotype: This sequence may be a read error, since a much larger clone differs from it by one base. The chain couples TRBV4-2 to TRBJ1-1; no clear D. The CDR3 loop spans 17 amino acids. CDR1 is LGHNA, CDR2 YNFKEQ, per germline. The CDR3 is CASSQDTRAGLNTKAFF. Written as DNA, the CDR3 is TGTGCCAGCAGCCAAGATACTCGGGCAGGTTTAAACACTAAAGCTTTCTTT.

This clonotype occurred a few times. The CDR3 nucleotides read TGTGCCAGCAGTTTTTCCGGGACAGGGGTCTCCTACGAGCAGTACTTC. Residues: CASSFSGTGVSYEQYF. J is TRBJ2-7 and V is TRBV27; 10 bases agree with TRBD1. The CDR3 is made up of 16 amino acids. Germline lookup yields CDR1 MNHEY and CDR2 SMNVEV (reference sequence). With 3 bases clipped from V and 0 bases from J, the junction kept 5 bases outside the gene matches.

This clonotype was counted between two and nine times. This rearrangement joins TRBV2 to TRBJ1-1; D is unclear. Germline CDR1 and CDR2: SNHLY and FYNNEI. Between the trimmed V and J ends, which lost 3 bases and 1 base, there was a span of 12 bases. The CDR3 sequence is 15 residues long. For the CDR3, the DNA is TGTGCCAGCAGTGATAATCGTGGCGGGAACACTGAAGCTTTCTTT. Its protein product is CASSDNRGGNTEAFF.

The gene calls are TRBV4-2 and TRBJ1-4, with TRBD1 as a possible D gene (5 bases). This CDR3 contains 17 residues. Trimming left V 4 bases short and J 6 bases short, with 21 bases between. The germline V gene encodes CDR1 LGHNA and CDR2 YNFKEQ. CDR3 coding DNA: TGTGCCAGCAGCCCAGGGACCGCAGGGCAGGGAGATGAAAAACTGTTTTTT. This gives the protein CASSPGTAGQGDEKLFF.

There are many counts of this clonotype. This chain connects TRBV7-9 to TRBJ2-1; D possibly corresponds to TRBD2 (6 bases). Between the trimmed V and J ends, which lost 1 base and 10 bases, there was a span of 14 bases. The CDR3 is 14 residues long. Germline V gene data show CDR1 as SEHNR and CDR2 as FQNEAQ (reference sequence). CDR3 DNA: TGTGCCAGCAGCTTAGGACCGTCGGGGAGGGAGCAGTTCTTC. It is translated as CASSLGPSGREQFF.

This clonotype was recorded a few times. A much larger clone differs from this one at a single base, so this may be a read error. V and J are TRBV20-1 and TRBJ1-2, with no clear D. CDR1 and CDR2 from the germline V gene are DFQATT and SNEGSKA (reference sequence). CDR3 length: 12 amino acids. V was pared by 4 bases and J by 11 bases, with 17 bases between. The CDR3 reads CSAISPFAPYTF. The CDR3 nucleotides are TGCAGTGCTATCAGTCCTTTTGCCCCTTACACCTTC.

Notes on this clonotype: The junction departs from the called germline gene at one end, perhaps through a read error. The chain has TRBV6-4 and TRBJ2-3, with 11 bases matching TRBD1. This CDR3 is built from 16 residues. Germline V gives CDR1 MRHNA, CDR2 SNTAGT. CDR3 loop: CATSDSGQGVEDTQYF. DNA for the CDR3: TGTGCCACCAGTGACTCGGGACAGGGGGTAGAAGATACGCAGTATTTT.

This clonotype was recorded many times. CDR3 nucleotides: TGCGCCAGCAGCCAAGTTACGGGGAATTCACCCCTCCACTTT. It yields the protein CASSQVTGNSPLHF. The chain couples TRBV4-3 to TRBJ1-6; D remains ambiguous. V dropped 1 base and J dropped 7 bases, with 8 bases sitting between them. Germline CDR1 is LGHNA and CDR2 is YSLEER. The CDR3 contains 14 residues.

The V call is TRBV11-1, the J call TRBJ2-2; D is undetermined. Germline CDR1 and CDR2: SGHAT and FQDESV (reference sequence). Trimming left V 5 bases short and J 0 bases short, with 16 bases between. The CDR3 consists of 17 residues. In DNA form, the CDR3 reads TGTGCCAGCAGCCACCACCACAGAAATCCGAACACCGGGGAGCTGTTTTTT. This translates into CASSHHHRNPNTGELFF.

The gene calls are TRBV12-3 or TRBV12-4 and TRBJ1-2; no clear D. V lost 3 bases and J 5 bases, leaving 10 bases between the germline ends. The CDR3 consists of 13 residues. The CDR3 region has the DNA TGTGCCAGCAGTTTGCCCCCTGGTTATGGCTACACCTTC. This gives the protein CASSLPPGYGYTF.

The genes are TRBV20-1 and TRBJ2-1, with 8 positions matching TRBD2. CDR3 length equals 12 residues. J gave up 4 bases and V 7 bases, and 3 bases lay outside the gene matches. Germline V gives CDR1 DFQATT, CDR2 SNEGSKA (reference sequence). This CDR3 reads CSGREGYNEQFF. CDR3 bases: TGCAGTGGCCGGGAGGGATACAATGAGCAGTTCTTC.

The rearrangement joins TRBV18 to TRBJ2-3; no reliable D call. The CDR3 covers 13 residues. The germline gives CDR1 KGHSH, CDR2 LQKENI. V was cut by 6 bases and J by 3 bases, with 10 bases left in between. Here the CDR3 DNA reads TGTGCCAGCTCCACCCTTGAGACAGATACGCAGTATTTT. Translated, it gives CASSTLETDTQYF.

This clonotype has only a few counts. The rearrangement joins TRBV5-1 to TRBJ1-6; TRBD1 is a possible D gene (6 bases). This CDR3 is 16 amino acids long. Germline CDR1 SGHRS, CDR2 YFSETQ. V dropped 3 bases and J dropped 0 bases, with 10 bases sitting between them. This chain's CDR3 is CASSSEGGSYNSPLHF. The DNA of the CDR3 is TGCGCCAGCAGCTCCGAGGGGGGCTCCTATAATTCACCCCTCCACTTT. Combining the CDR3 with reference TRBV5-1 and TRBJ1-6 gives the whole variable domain KAGVTQTPRYLIKTRGQQVTLSCSPISGHRSVSWYQQTPGQGLQFLFEYFSETQRNKGNFPGRFSGRQFSNSRSEMNVSTLELGDSALYLCASSSEGGSYNSPLHFGNGTRLTVT.

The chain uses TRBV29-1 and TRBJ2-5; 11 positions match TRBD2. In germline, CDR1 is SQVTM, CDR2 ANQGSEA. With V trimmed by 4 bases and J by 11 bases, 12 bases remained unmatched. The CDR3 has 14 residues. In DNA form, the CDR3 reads TGCAGCGTTGGCTTAACTAGCGGGAGTCTCCCACAGTACTTC. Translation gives CSVGLTSGSLPQYF.